This TCR beta chain is drawn from a study of siplizumab effects on memory and regulatory T cells. V shed 3 bases and J 5 bases; nucleotides not matched to a gene: 15. The CDR3 totals 18 residues. Germline CDR1 SGHTA, CDR2 FQGTGA. The repertoire was sequenced with immunoSEQ multiplex PCR; TCRdb's copy has only in-frame clones and lacks some. The data contain roughly 25,000 clones, 70% to 85% of them singletons. The material sequenced was memory CD4+ T cells sorted from blood. The rearrangement joins TRBV7-3 to TRBJ2-3, with 9 nucleotides matching TRBD2. This TCR came from a human donor in good health. The CDR3 is CASSFDPSGIPGRDTQYF. In DNA, the CDR3 is TGTGCCAGCAGCTTCGACCCTAGCGGGATCCCGGGGAGAGATACGCAGTATTTT.